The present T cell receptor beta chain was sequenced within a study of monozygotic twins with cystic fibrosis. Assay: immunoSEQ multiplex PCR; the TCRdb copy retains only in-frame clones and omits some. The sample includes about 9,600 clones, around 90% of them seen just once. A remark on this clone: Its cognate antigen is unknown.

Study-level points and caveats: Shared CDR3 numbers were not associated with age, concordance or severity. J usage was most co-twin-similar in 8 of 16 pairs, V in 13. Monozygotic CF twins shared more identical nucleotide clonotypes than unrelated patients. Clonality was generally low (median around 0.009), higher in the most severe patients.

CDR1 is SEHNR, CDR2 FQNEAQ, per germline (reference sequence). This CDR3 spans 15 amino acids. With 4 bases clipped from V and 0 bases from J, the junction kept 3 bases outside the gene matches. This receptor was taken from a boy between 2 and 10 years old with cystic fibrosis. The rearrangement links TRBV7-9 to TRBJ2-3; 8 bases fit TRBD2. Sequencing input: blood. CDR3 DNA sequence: TGTGCCAGCAGCTCACTAGCGGCGAGCACAGATACGCAGTATTTT. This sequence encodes CASSSLAASTDTQYF.